Listed here are 22 T cell receptor beta chains from one sample, sequenced in a study of T-cell memory formation after mild COVID-19. TCRdb called the 5' RACE reads again in MiXCR, with one record for every CDR3 protein. Of just under 350,000 distinct CDR3 sequences in the sample, over 10% are singletons; the top ten hold over 20%. The source material was PBMCs or a T cell subset sorted from them (not recorded which). The receptors derive from a man aged 18 to 29 who had mild COVID-19 (a few samples of this study predate the infection). Cell type and time point are not known.

This clonotype has only a few counts. This chain connects TRBV7-9 to TRBJ2-7; D gene unclear. The CDR3 loop spans 14 amino acids. With 1 base removed from V and 3 bases from J, the gap between germline ends came to 10 bases. The germline gives CDR1 SEHNR, CDR2 FQNEAQ (reference sequence). The CDR3 is CASSLESDYYEQYF. CDR3 nucleotides: TGTGCCAGCAGCTTAGAGTCCGATTACTACGAGCAGTACTTC.

This chain links TRBV9 with TRBJ2-1; no clear D. The CDR3 consists of 15 residues. Germline V gives CDR1 SGDLS, CDR2 YYNGEE. V shed 0 bases and J shed 4 bases, with 11 bases lying between them. The chain's CDR3 is CASSVEGGPYNEQFF. The CDR3 DNA reads as TGTGCCAGCAGCGTAGAGGGTGGACCGTACAATGAGCAGTTCTTC.

J is TRBJ1-1 and V is TRBV7-9; D gene ambiguous. Trimming cost V 5 bases and J 8 bases, with 9 bases left between them. CDR3 length: 11 amino acids. Germline V gene sequence: CDR1 SEHNR, CDR2 FQNEAQ (reference sequence). Written as DNA, the CDR3 is TGTGCCAGCAGCGATCCAGTAGAAGCTTTCTTT. Amino acid sequence: CASSDPVEAFF.

The chain joins TRBV2 to TRBJ2-7; D unresolved. Trimming removed 4 bases from V and 2 bases from J, with 15 bases in between. This CDR3 is 15 amino acids long. Germline loops: CDR1 SNHLY, CDR2 FYNNEI. The CDR3 DNA is TGTGCCAGCAGTGTTGACGGGCCGCTCGCCTACGAGCAGTACGTC. It is translated as CASSVDGPLAYEQYV.

This CDR3 is CASSAGTLITDTQYF. CDR3 bases: TGCGCCAGCAGCGCGGGAACGCTGATCACAGATACGCAGTATTTT. The chain employs TRBV5-1 and TRBJ2-3; TRBD2 might be the D (6 bases). The CDR3 is made up of 15 amino acids. V gave up 4 bases and J gave up 2 bases, with 14 bases separating them. Germline loops: CDR1 SGHRS, CDR2 YFSETQ.

V is TRBV14 and J is TRBJ2-7; tentative D call: TRBD1 (5 bases). Deletions cut 5 bases from V and 1 base from J, with 15 bases between. The CDR3 runs to 15 residues. CDR1 is SGHDN, CDR2 FVKESK, per germline. CDR3 nucleotide sequence: TGTGCCAGCAGCTGGGGCTCCTCCATATCCTACGAGCAGTACTTC. Translating gives CASSWGSSISYEQYF.

Ten or more counts support this clonotype. The rearrangement uses TRBV20-1 and TRBJ2-7; a weak D match, TRBD1 (5 bases). CDR3 length: 14 amino acids. V was cut by 1 base and J by 0 bases, with 10 bases left in between. Per germline, CDR1 DFQATT and CDR2 SNEGSKA (reference sequence). DNA of the CDR3: TGCAGTGCTAGAGGTGGAGACAGCTCCTACGAGCAGTACGTC. Encoded protein: CSARGGDSSYEQYV.

This clonotype occurred a few times. J is TRBJ1-2 and V is TRBV7-2, with D tentatively TRBD1 (6 bases). The CDR3 covers 15 residues. Between the trimmed V and J ends, which lost 6 bases and 6 bases, there was a span of 20 bases. CDR1 and CDR2 from the germline V gene are SGHTA and FQGNSA. The CDR3 protein is CASSSYRVEGHGYTF. The CDR3 DNA sequence: TGTGCCAGCAGTTCCTACAGGGTTGAAGGCCATGGCTACACCTTC.

The chain recombines TRBV7-8 with TRBJ1-1; TRBD1 matches at 8 bases. The germline V gene encodes CDR1 SGHVS and CDR2 FQNEAQ. V dropped 5 bases and J dropped 5; count of bases not matched to a gene: 7. The CDR3 runs to 14 residues. CDR3 coding DNA: TGTGCCAGCAGCACGCAGGGGGCCGGGACTGAAGCTTTCTTT. The encoded protein is CASSTQGAGTEAFF.

This sequence joins TRBV6-2 or TRBV6-3 and TRBJ2-4; 8 bases agree with TRBD1. Unmatched junction bases numbered 14, after V lost 6 bases and J lost 1 base. From germline, CDR1 is MNHEY and CDR2 SVGEGT. The CDR3 length is 18 residues. CDR3 in DNA: TGTGCCAGCAGGCCGGACAGGGTTGGGGGGATGGCCAAAAACATTCAGTACTTC. Translation: CASRPDRVGGMAKNIQYF.

The chain combines TRBV6-2 or TRBV6-3 with TRBJ1-5, with 8 bases that match TRBD1. The germline gives CDR1 MNHEY, CDR2 SVGEGT. The CDR3 runs to 16 residues. The trim removed 5 bases at V and 4 bases at J, leaving 10 bases unmatched. CDR3 sequence (DNA): TGTGCCAGCAGTCTGTTCAGATGGGACAGGAATCAGCCCCAGCATTTT. It codes for CASSLFRWDRNQPQHF.

The chain joins TRBV9 to TRBJ2-5, with D tentatively TRBD1 (5 bases). The germline gives CDR1 SGDLS, CDR2 YYNGEE. V was cut by 0 bases and J by 4 bases, with 13 bases left in between. The CDR3 is made up of 15 amino acids. CDR3 in amino acids: CASSVEGRAAETQYF. The CDR3 DNA sequence: TGTGCCAGCAGCGTAGAGGGCAGGGCGGCAGAGACCCAGTACTTC.

This clonotype was observed a few times. This sequence joins TRBV12-3 or TRBV12-4 and TRBJ1-1; D remains ambiguous. Trimming shortened V by 8 bases and J by 5 bases, and 15 bases separated the two germline ends. The CDR3 length is 13 residues. In DNA, the CDR3 is TGTGCCAGCGGTGGCGGACGCTGGACTGAAGCTTTCTTT. Translated: CASGGGRWTEAFF.

The chain is built from TRBV10-3 and TRBJ2-3; 9 bases map to TRBD2. CDR1 is ENHRY and CDR2 is SYGVKD in the germline V gene. This CDR3 has 15 amino acids. Germline trimming cut 1 base from V and 4 bases from J; bases unmatched to any gene: 3. The CDR3 loop is CAISEWASGADTQYF. Here the CDR3 DNA reads TGTGCCATCAGTGAGTGGGCTAGCGGGGCAGATACGCAGTATTTT.

This clonotype was counted between two and nine times. The chain combines TRBV7-8 with TRBJ1-6; D unresolved. This CDR3 has 15 residues. Trimming took off 5 bases at V and 10 bases at J, with 18 bases between the two ends. From germline, CDR1 is SGHVS and CDR2 FQNEAQ. In nucleotides, the CDR3 is TGTGCCAGCAGCGTCCGGACTCCCGGACGCTCACCCCTCCACTTT. Translation: CASSVRTPGRSPLHF.

This clonotype came up a few times. This sequence joins TRBV7-9 and TRBJ1-2; a weak D match, TRBD1 (6 bases). This CDR3 comprises 16 residues. The germline CDR1 and CDR2 sequences are SEHNR and FQNEAQ (reference sequence). Deletions cut 3 bases from V and 3 bases from J, with 17 bases between. The chain's CDR3 is CASSFTLNREDYGYTF. DNA for the CDR3: TGTGCCAGCAGCTTCACGCTTAACAGGGAGGACTATGGCTACACCTTC.

This clonotype was observed a few times. The chain combines TRBV5-1 with TRBJ2-3; no clear D gene. There are 16 residues in the CDR3. Trimming left V 4 bases short and J 0 bases short, with 15 bases between. Germline values: CDR1 SGHRS, CDR2 YFSETQ. In nucleotides, the CDR3 is TGCGCCAGCAGCGTTCAAGGCTTTCCTAGCACAGATACGCAGTATTTT. The encoded protein is CASSVQGFPSTDTQYF.

V and J are TRBV5-1 and TRBJ1-1; D gene unclear. The germline V gene encodes CDR1 SGHRS and CDR2 YFSETQ. This CDR3 comprises 13 residues. Trimming cost V 4 bases and J 1 base, with 8 bases left between them. The CDR3 nucleotides are TGCGCCAGCAGCATGGAGGGGAACACTGAAGCTTTCTTT. It is translated as CASSMEGNTEAFF. The full variable domain, with the rest looked up from reference TRBV5-1 and TRBJ1-1, is KAGVTQTPRYLIKTRGQQVTLSCSPISGHRSVSWYQQTPGQGLQFLFEYFSETQRNKGNFPGRFSGRQFSNSRSEMNVSTLELGDSALYLCASSMEGNTEAFFGQGTRLTVV.

The chain recombines TRBV30 with TRBJ2-7; 7 nucleotides align to TRBD1. Germline V CDR1 and CDR2: GTSNPN, SVGIG (reference sequence). V was pared by 0 bases and J by 3 bases, with 8 bases of the junction left unmatched. The CDR3 totals 15 residues. This CDR3 is CAWSVPYAGGYEQYF. The CDR3 DNA sequence: TGTGCCTGGAGTGTACCGTACGCAGGGGGCTACGAGCAGTACTTC.

The chain carries TRBV4-1 and TRBJ1-4; maybe TRBD1 (5 bases). Trimming pared 0 bases from V and 0 bases from J, leaving 14 bases between. The CDR3 is 18 amino acids. Germline V gives CDR1 MGHRA, CDR2 YSYEKL. CDR3 residues: CASSQDGRAGATNEKLFF. The CDR3 bases are TGCGCCAGCAGCCAAGATGGCAGGGCGGGTGCAACTAATGAAAAACTGTTTTTT.

This clonotype occurred a few times. Here the CDR3 reads CASSFGPSQYF. CDR3 sequence (DNA): TGTGCCAGCAGTTTCGGTCCCTCGCAGTATTTT. This rearrangement joins TRBV12-3 or TRBV12-4 to TRBJ2-3; D is undetermined. Trimming removed 3 bases at V and 10 bases at J, with 8 bases between. This CDR3 contains 11 residues.

The chain recombines TRBV9 with TRBJ1-6; tentatively, D is TRBD1 (5 bases). This CDR3 is 15 amino acids long. Germline lookup yields CDR1 SGDLS and CDR2 YYNGEE. The germline V and J ends were trimmed by 4 bases and 5 bases, with 13 bases remaining between them. The CDR3 spells CASSTSGRDNSPLHF. CDR3 nucleotide sequence: TGTGCCAGCAGCACCTCGGGACGGGATAATTCACCCCTCCACTTT. The variable domain in full, completed from reference TRBV9 and TRBJ1-6, reads DSGVTQTPKHLITATGQRVTLRCSPRSGDLSVYWYQQSLDQGLQFLIQYYNGEERAKGNILERFSAQQFPDLHSELNLSSLELGDSALYFCASSTSGRDNSPLHFGNGTRLTVT.